This T cell receptor (beta chain) is from a study of shared clonotypes between healthy human individuals. A note on this clone: Antigen unknown.

TCRdb's copy holds only in-frame clones and misses some; the assay was immunoSEQ multiplex PCR. The top ten clones hold roughly 1.2% of a sample with about 1.4 million clones, around 95% of them seen once. Germline V gene lookup returns CDR1 SGHTA and CDR2 FQGTGA. The CDR3 has 15 residues. V lost 2 bases and J lost 0, with 9 bases in between. Study-wide results and limits: Naive subsets usually exceeded memory subsets in estimated richness. Sorted-subset samples were not fully sequenced, rarefaction indicated.

Sequenced: naive CD4+ T cells sorted from blood. Subset noted: CD45RA+ positively selected. V usage is TRBV7-3 and J usage is TRBJ2-3; D is unclear. The sequence was obtained from a young man in good health. CDR3 DNA: TGTGCCAGCAGCTTACTGGGTTCTAGCACAGATACGCAGTATTTT. Translation gives CASSLLGSSTDTQYF.